This T cell receptor (beta chain) derives from a study of STAT5B mutations in CD4+ large granular lymphocyte leukemia. Study-level results: No patients shared main leukemic clonotypes, though roughly 27% appeared at low frequency elsewhere. Data were not HLA-matched across samples. 8/27 top patient clones versus 2/35 control clones were TRBV06-family.

The survey-level immunoSEQ assay was used. Measured with immunoSEQ multiplex PCR; TCRdb has only the in-frame clones, and not every one. Seen here are roughly 30,000 clones, 70% to 90% observed once, and the top ten hold approximately 3.2%. This clone is a singleton in its sample. Its antigen remains unknown. CDR1 is SGDLS and CDR2 is YYNGEE in the germline V gene. Deletions cut 0 bases from V and 5 bases from J, with 21 bases between. This CDR3 region has 17 residues. Material: CD4+ T cells from blood buffy coats. This TCR was sampled from a human donor in good health. The V gene is TRBV9, the J gene TRBJ2-7; no clear D. The CDR3 here is CASSVDPERVQADEQYF. DNA for the CDR3: TGTGCCAGCAGCGTAGACCCCGAACGGGTGCAAGCAGACGAGCAGTACTTC.